The 32 T cell receptor beta chains reported below all come from one sample, sequenced in a study of vaccination effects on CD4 cells after COVID-19. Antigen-specific CD4+ T cells expanded by the ViraFEST assay with viral peptide pools were then sequenced. CD4+ T cells were isolated after 10 days of culture. The cohort was immunized with two doses of either the BNT162b2 or mRNA-1273 vaccine. Their antigens remain unidentified. Repertoires were generated with immunoSEQ multiplex PCR, while TCRdb's copy carries only in-frame clones and drops some. The sample consists of about 64,000 clones, about 73% of them appearing once. The sample was CD4+ T cells from PBMCs cultured with HCoV-OC43 spike peptides, taken after COVID-19 vaccination. Subset of the sample: HCoV-OC43 spike overlapping peptide pool stimulation. The receptors shown here come from a human donor who received a COVID-19 vaccine.

The V gene is TRBV4-2, the J gene TRBJ1-1; the D gene is possibly TRBD1 (6 bases). The germline gives CDR1 LGHNA, CDR2 YNFKEQ. Trimming removed 0 bases from V and 0 bases from J, with 14 bases in between. CDR3 length equals 17 residues. CDR3 DNA: TGTGCCAGCAGCCAAGATCAAGGGGGTGCGTTGAACACTGAAGCTTTCTTT. Encoded protein: CASSQDQGGALNTEAFF.

The chain joins TRBV19 to TRBJ1-4; a possible D gene is TRBD1 (5 bases). V was shortened by 7 bases and J by 3 bases, with 15 bases between the two germline ends. The CDR3 is 15 residues long. From germline, CDR1 is LNHDA and CDR2 SQIVND (reference sequence). The CDR3 nucleotides are TGTGCCAGTATGAAAGGGCCAGGGCCTAATGAAAAACTGTTTTTT. Translating it yields CASMKGPGPNEKLFF.

This chain uses TRBV27 with TRBJ1-6; D perhaps matches TRBD1 (5 bases). Germline CDR1 is MNHEY and CDR2 is SMNVEV (reference sequence). CDR3 size: 15 residues. Deletions cut 3 bases from V and 8 bases from J, with 14 bases between. The CDR3 spells CASSLGRGGDSPLHF. The CDR3 DNA sequence: TGTGCCAGCAGTTTGGGTAGGGGTGGGGATTCACCCCTCCACTTT.

For the CDR3, the DNA is TGTGCCATCAGCCGGCTGGACAGCACTGAAGCTTTCTTT. Its translation: CAISRLDSTEAFF. This chain links TRBV10-3 with TRBJ1-1; weak D call: TRBD1 (6 bases). CDR1 and CDR2 from the germline V gene are ENHRY and SYGVKD. The V end was cut by 6 bases, the J end by 4 bases, with 12 bases between. This CDR3 has 13 amino acids.

J is TRBJ1-4 and V is TRBV15, with 8 bases aligning to TRBD1. Germline V gives CDR1 LNHNV, CDR2 YYDKDF (reference sequence). This CDR3 is 14 amino acids long. The V and J ends lost 0 bases and 10 bases, in that order; junction bases with no gene match: 4. CDR3 sequence (DNA): TGTGCCACCAGCAGAGAGACAGGGGCGGGAAAACTGTTTTTT. Translating it yields CATSRETGAGKLFF.

V usage is TRBV30 and J usage is TRBJ2-5, with D maybe TRBD2 (5 bases). This CDR3 is 15 amino acids long. V gave up 4 bases and J gave up 0 bases, with 15 bases separating them. The germline V gene has CDR1 GTSNPN and CDR2 SVGIG (reference sequence). CDR3 sequence: CAWTKEVGYQETQYF. Written as DNA, the CDR3 is TGTGCCTGGACGAAGGAGGTGGGGTACCAAGAGACCCAGTACTTC. The complete variable domain, with remaining parts taken from reference TRBV30 and TRBJ2-5, reads SQTIHQWPATLVQPVGSPLSLECTVEGTSNPNLYWYRQAAGRGLQLLFYSVGIGQISSEVPQNLSASRPQDRQFILSSKKLLLSDSGFYLCAWTKEVGYQETQYFGPGTRLLVL.

This chain links TRBV19 with TRBJ2-2; no firm D call. The CDR3 covers 14 residues. Germline-derived CDR1 and CDR2 are LNHDA and SQIVND (reference sequence). The V end was cut by 3 bases, the J end by 1 base, with 6 bases between. The CDR3 loop is CASSINMNTGELFF. As DNA, the CDR3 is TGTGCCAGTAGTATCAATATGAACACCGGGGAGCTGTTTTTT.

The J gene is TRBJ2-5, the V gene TRBV6-5; D tentatively reads TRBD1 or TRBD2 (5 bases each). The CDR3 has 14 amino acids. Trimming took off 7 bases at V and 5 bases at J, with 17 bases between the two ends. Germline V CDR1 and CDR2: MNHEY, SVGAGI. CDR3 region: CASMRGRLAETQYF. The CDR3 coding sequence is TGTGCCAGCATGAGGGGCCGCCTGGCCGAGACCCAGTACTTC.

V is TRBV10-2 and J is TRBJ1-1; TRBD1 matches at 9 bases. Germline CDR1 and CDR2: WSHSY and SAAADI. The CDR3 spans 13 residues. V was clipped by 6 bases and J by 1 base; unmatched bases: 0. Here the CDR3 DNA reads TGCGCCAGCAGGGACAGGGGGAACACTGAAGCTTTCTTT. Translated, it gives CASRDRGNTEAFF.

The chain combines TRBV11-3 with TRBJ2-2; maybe TRBD1 (6 bases). CDR3 length: 14 residues. The V end lost 3 bases, the J end lost 9 bases, and 14 bases lay between the germline ends. The germline CDR1 and CDR2 sequences are SGHNT and YENEEA. CDR3 region: CASSFGQFGRELFF. CDR3 sequence (DNA): TGTGCCAGCAGCTTTGGACAGTTTGGTCGGGAGCTGTTTTTT.

The V gene is TRBV24-1, the J gene TRBJ2-5, with no clear D. CDR1 is KGHDR, CDR2 SFDVKD, per germline. This CDR3 spans 15 amino acids. Deletions cut 4 bases from V and 1 base from J, with 12 bases between. CDR3 sequence reads: CATSDPRRTQETQYF. CDR3 bases: TGTGCCACCAGTGACCCGAGGCGGACCCAAGAGACCCAGTACTTC.

This clone has a handful of counts. Distinct nucleotide sequences in the sample also encode this CDR3. The rearrangement links TRBV9 to TRBJ1-4; weak D call: TRBD1 (5 bases). Trimming took 3 bases from V and 0 from J, leaving 9 bases between them. The CDR3 is 15 residues long. From germline, CDR1 is SGDLS and CDR2 YYNGEE. Here the CDR3 reads CASSEGPATNEKLFF. The CDR3 DNA reads as TGTGCCAGCAGCGAGGGGCCCGCAACTAATGAAAAACTGTTTTTT. The variable domain in full, with the rest retrieved from reference TRBV9 and TRBJ1-4, is DSGVTQTPKHLITATGQRVTLRCSPRSGDLSVYWYQQSLDQGLQFLIQYYNGEERAKGNILERFSAQQFPDLHSELNLSSLELGDSALYFCASSEGPATNEKLFFGSGTQLSVL.

For the CDR3, the DNA is TGCGCCAGCAGGGACGCACGAGAGCAGTACGTC. Its translation: CASRDAREQYV. The chain recombines TRBV10-2 with TRBJ2-7; no firm D call. The CDR3 has 11 residues. V lost 6 bases and J lost 7, with 10 bases in between. Germline CDR1 WSHSY, CDR2 SAAADI.

The V and J genes are TRBV7-8 and TRBJ2-3, with TRBD2 identical over 9 bases. Trimming took 1 base from V and 4 from J; bases not matched to a gene: 12. This CDR3 region has 18 residues. Germline V lookup: CDR1 SGHVS, CDR2 FQNEAQ. The CDR3 here is CASSLELVGLAIPDTQYF. The CDR3 DNA is TGTGCCAGCAGCTTAGAGCTGGTCGGACTAGCGATCCCAGATACGCAGTATTTT.

V and J are TRBV4-3 and TRBJ2-1; D perhaps matches TRBD2 (5 bases). Germline V gene lookup returns CDR1 LGHNA and CDR2 YSLEER. V was pared by 1 base and J by 4 bases, with 11 bases between. The CDR3 sequence is 15 residues long. The CDR3 DNA reads TGCGCCAGCAGCCAAGTGAGGGCAGAGTACAATGAGCAGTTCTTC. Protein: CASSQVRAEYNEQFF.

The CDR3 sequence: CASSFQPPTDTQYF. The DNA of the CDR3 is TGCGCCAGCAGCTTCCAACCCCCCACAGATACGCAGTATTTT. The chain employs TRBV5-1 and TRBJ2-3; no definite D call. CDR1 is SGHRS and CDR2 is YFSETQ in the germline V gene. The CDR3 extends over 14 amino acids. Trimming removed 2 bases at V and 2 bases at J, with 9 bases between.

This chain uses TRBV6-5 with TRBJ1-3; no clear D gene. Deletions cut 6 bases from V and 0 bases from J, with 6 bases between. The CDR3 is 13 residues long. The germline gives CDR1 MNHEY, CDR2 SVGAGI. CDR3 sequence: CASRSSSGNTIYF. The DNA for the CDR3 is TGTGCCAGCAGATCAAGCTCTGGAAACACCATATATTTT.

This clone has a single count. This chain links TRBV4-2 with TRBJ2-5, with 7 bases matching TRBD1. V dropped 1 base and J dropped 4; count of bases not matched to a gene: 6. In germline, CDR1 is LGHNA, CDR2 YNFKEQ. This CDR3 contains 15 residues. The CDR3 region is CASSQGGQYGETQYF. CDR3 DNA: TGTGCCAGCAGCCAAGGGGGACAGTATGGAGAGACCCAGTACTTC.

V usage is TRBV12-3 or TRBV12-4 and J usage is TRBJ1-5, with no clear D. There are 13 residues in the CDR3. V lost 6 bases to trimming and J lost 6 bases, with 12 bases between them. CDR3 nucleotide sequence: TGTGCCAGCAGCTTCGACCGGAGTCAGCCCCAGCATTTT. It encodes CASSFDRSQPQHF.

The rearrangement joins TRBV7-3 to TRBJ2-1, with D perhaps TRBD1 (5 bases). Germline-derived CDR1 and CDR2 are SGHTA and FQGTGA. The V and J ends lost 2 bases and 9 bases respectively, with 14 bases between them. The CDR3 length is 14 residues. In DNA, the CDR3 is TGTGCCAGCAGCTTAGGGGTCAGTGGGGCTGAGCAGTTCTTC. This gives the protein CASSLGVSGAEQFF.

The CDR3 DNA is TGTGCCAGTAGTCCCGGCCGGACTAGCGGAGATACGCAGTATTTT. Protein product: CASSPGRTSGDTQYF. V and J are TRBV19 and TRBJ2-3, with TRBD2 matching over 10 bases. The J segment lost 5 bases and the V segment lost 5 bases, leaving 7 bases of the junction unmatched. This CDR3 is 15 amino acids long. The V gene's germline CDR1 is LNHDA and CDR2 SQIVND (reference sequence).

This chain uses TRBV3-1 (or the pseudogene TRBV3-2) with TRBJ2-7; the D is unclear. The length of the CDR3 is 13 residues. Trimming left V 0 bases short and J 6 bases short, with 9 bases between. Germline CDR1 is LGHDT and CDR2 is YNNKEL (reference sequence). The CDR3: CASSQEEMAEQYV. The CDR3 region has the DNA TGTGCCAGCAGCCAAGAGGAGATGGCCGAGCAGTACGTC.

This clone showed up just a few times. This rearrangement joins TRBV6-1 to TRBJ1-5; no firm D call. Trimming stripped 1 base from V and 6 bases from J, with 10 bases between. Germline V gene sequence: CDR1 MNHNS, CDR2 SASEGT. This CDR3 region has 14 residues. Here the CDR3 reads CASSEGWPGQPQHF. As DNA, the CDR3 is TGTGCCAGCAGTGAAGGTTGGCCGGGTCAGCCCCAGCATTTT.

CDR3 sequence: CASSFQGVQAYEQYV. CDR3 DNA sequence: TGTGCCAGCAGCTTTCAGGGAGTGCAGGCCTACGAGCAGTACGTC. The chain has TRBV7-8 and TRBJ2-7, with D perhaps matching TRBD1 or TRBD2 (5 bases each). The germline V gene encodes CDR1 SGHVS and CDR2 FQNEAQ. The CDR3 is made up of 15 amino acids. Trimming took off 3 bases at V and 2 bases at J, with 14 bases between the two ends.

V and J are TRBV9 and TRBJ1-5; D is uncertain. CDR1 is SGDLS and CDR2 is YYNGEE in the germline V gene. The CDR3 spans 13 residues. Trimming took off 1 base at V and 6 bases at J, with 8 bases between the two ends. The CDR3 DNA reads TGTGCCAGCAGCGTACAAGGAGCTCAGCCCCAGCATTTT. Its protein is CASSVQGAQPQHF.

The V and J genes are TRBV5-1 and TRBJ2-5, with D tentatively TRBD1 (5 bases). Germline values: CDR1 SGHRS, CDR2 YFSETQ. Trimming took 4 bases from V and 2 from J, leaving 15 bases between them. The CDR3 runs to 15 residues. CDR3: CASSQMTTAQETQYF. The CDR3 region has the DNA TGCGCCAGCAGCCAGATGACGACAGCGCAAGAGACCCAGTACTTC.

The rearrangement links TRBV10-3 to TRBJ1-1, with TRBD1 matching over 8 bases. This CDR3 is 14 amino acids long. Germline V gene lookup returns CDR1 ENHRY and CDR2 SYGVKD. Trimming at V came to 6 bases and at J to 5 bases, leaving 8 bases not matched to a gene. CDR3 nucleotides: TGTGCCATCAGCAGACAGGGGTTGGAAACTGAAGCTTTCTTT. Amino acid sequence: CAISRQGLETEAFF.

The chain joins TRBV5-4 to TRBJ2-2; 7 bases align to TRBD1. Germline assignment: CDR1 SGHNT and CDR2 YYREEE (reference sequence). There are 15 residues in the CDR3. Trimming at V came to 4 bases and at J to 3 bases, leaving 6 bases not matched to a gene. The CDR3: CASSLDRRDTGELFF. The CDR3 nucleotides are TGTGCCAGCAGCCTGGACAGGCGAGACACCGGGGAGCTGTTTTTT.

The chain recombines TRBV7-9 with TRBJ1-4; no clear D. This CDR3 has 14 residues. CDR1 and CDR2 (germline): SEHNR, FQNEAQ (reference sequence). V lost 2 bases and J 8 bases, leaving 12 bases between the germline ends. CDR3 amino acids: CASSLYGPPEKLFF. The CDR3 DNA is TGTGCCAGCAGCTTATATGGTCCCCCAGAAAAACTGTTTTTT.

This sequence joins TRBV19 and TRBJ2-5, with D maybe TRBD2 (5 bases). The CDR3 totals 14 residues. Trimming took off 1 base at V and 1 base at J, with 7 bases between the two ends. Germline assignment: CDR1 LNHDA and CDR2 SQIVND (reference sequence). The CDR3 region is CASSIAGSQETQYF. The CDR3 DNA is TGTGCCAGTAGTATAGCGGGGAGCCAAGAGACCCAGTACTTC. Full variable domain (rest looked up from reference TRBV19 and TRBJ2-5): DGGITQSPKYLFRKEGQNVTLSCEQNLNHDAMYWYRQDPGQGLRLIYYSQIVNDFQKGDIAEGYSVSREKKESFPLTVTSAQKNPTAFYLCASSIAGSQETQYFGPGTRLLVL.

This clone has only a few counts. This same CDR3 is encoded by further DNA sequences in the sample. The chain employs TRBV7-3 and TRBJ1-1; D gene uncertain. Deletions cut 1 base from V and 1 base from J, with 4 bases between. This CDR3 region has 13 residues. The germline V gene has CDR1 SGHTA and CDR2 FQGTGA. The CDR3, as DNA: TGTGCCAGCAGCTTAAGCAGGAACACTGAAGCTTTCTTT. Translated: CASSLSRNTEAFF.

This chain connects TRBV5-1 to TRBJ1-4; no definite D call. Germline CDR1 SGHRS, CDR2 YFSETQ. The germline V and J ends were trimmed by 0 bases and 3 bases, with 9 bases remaining between them. This CDR3 spans 15 amino acids. CDR3 bases: TGCGCCAGCAGCTTGGGGACGGCACCTAATGAAAAACTGTTTTTT. It is translated as CASSLGTAPNEKLFF.